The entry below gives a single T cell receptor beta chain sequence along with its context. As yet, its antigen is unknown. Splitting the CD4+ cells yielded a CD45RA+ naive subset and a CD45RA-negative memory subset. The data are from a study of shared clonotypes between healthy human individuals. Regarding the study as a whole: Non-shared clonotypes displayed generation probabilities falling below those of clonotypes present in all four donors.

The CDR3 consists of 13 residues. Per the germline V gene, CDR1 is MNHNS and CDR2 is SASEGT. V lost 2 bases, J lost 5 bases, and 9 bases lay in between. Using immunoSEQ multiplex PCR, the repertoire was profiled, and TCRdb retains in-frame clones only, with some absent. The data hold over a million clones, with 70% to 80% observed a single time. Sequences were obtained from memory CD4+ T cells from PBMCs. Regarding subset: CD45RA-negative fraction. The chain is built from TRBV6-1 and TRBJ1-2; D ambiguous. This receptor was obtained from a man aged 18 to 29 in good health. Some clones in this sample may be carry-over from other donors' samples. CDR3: CASSERGIYGYTF. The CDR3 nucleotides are TGTGCCAGCAGTGAACGGGGAATATATGGCTACACCTTC.